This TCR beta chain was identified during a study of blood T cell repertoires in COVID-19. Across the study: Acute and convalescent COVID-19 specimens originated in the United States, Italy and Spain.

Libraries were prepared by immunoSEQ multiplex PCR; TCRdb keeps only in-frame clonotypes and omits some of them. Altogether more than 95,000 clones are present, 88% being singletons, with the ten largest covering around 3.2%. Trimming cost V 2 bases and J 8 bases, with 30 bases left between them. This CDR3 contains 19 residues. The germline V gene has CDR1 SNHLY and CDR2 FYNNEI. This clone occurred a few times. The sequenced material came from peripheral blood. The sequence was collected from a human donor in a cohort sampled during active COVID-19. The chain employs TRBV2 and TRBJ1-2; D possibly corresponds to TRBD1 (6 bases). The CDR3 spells CASSETPQSRGKFGGGYTF. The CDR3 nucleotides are TGTGCCAGCAGTGAAACCCCCCAGTCGCGGGGGAAATTCGGGGGCGGCTACACCTTC.